This TCR beta chain was identified in a study of T cell repertoires in cytomegalovirus infection. Whole-study context: Recently identified HLA-C-restricted and well-studied HLA-B-restricted CMV epitopes were used.

Overall study findings and caveats: Clonotype analysis showed dominance of the ex vivo response by HLA-C-restricted CMV-specific TCR beta clonotypes.

This clonotype was found a few times. Its antigen remains unknown. This CDR3 is 15 amino acids long. With V trimmed by 2 bases and J by 7 bases, 6 bases remained unmatched. Germline CDR1 is SGHNT and CDR2 is YYREEE (reference sequence). MiXCR was run by TCRdb on the reads, yielding one entry per CDR3 protein. The sample lists tens of thousands of distinct CDR3 sequences; about 24% were seen once. The chain employs TRBV5-4 and TRBJ2-2; 9 positions agree with TRBD1. This receptor was taken from a human donor in good health (CMV status not recorded). Some clones in this sample may be carry-over from other donors' samples. The sequencing used CD8+ T cells from cultured PBMCs, collected from culture after CMV antigen stimulation. The CDR3 region is CASSFRTGENGELFF. DNA of the CDR3: TGTGCCAGCAGCTTTCGGACAGGGGAGAACGGGGAGCTGTTTTTT.